The rows below give T cell receptor beta chains drawn from one sample of a study of CD8 T cells in Susac syndrome. Via MiXCR, TCRdb re-called the immunoSEQ multiplex PCR reads, giving one row per CDR3 protein. Here the sample spans roughly 200,000 distinct CDR3 sequences, 90% to 95% being singletons. What was sequenced was CD4+ T cells from PBMCs. These receptors were taken from a human donor with Susac syndrome. CDR3s include the opening cysteine and the closing phenylalanine or tryptophan. D genes are given only for firm matches. Some rows mark clone size as missing; the rest say once, few, many or name a class of expanded clone.

d_gene	j_gene	abundance	v_gene	CDR3aa	CDR3nt
.	TRBJ1-2	.	TRBV6-5	CASRGYGYTF	TGTGCCAGCAGGGGCTATGGCTACACCTTC
TRBD2	TRBJ2-1	.	TRBV11-2	CASSYSGGAKNEQFF	TGTGCCAGCAGCTATAGCGGGGGGGCCAAGAATGAGCAGTTCTTC
TRBD1	TRBJ2-6	.	TRBV6-5	CASSQTGTGANVLTF	TGTGCCAGCAGTCAGACAGGGACTGGGGCCAACGTCCTGACTTTC
TRBD2	TRBJ2-1	.	TRBV18	CASSPPDRLAGGPNEQFF	TGTGCCAGCTCACCACCTGACCGACTAGCGGGGGGGCCCAATGAGCAGTTCTTC
.	TRBJ1-5	once	TRBV27	CASAGVGNQPQHF	TGTGCCAGCGCGGGGGTTGGCAATCAGCCCCAGCATTTT
.	TRBJ1-5	once	TRBV6-1	CASSEREGNQPQHF	TGTGCCAGCAGTGAACGGGAGGGCAATCAGCCCCAGCATTTT
TRBD1	TRBJ2-7	.	TRBV2	CASSWDRLSEQYF	TGTGCCAGCTCTTGGGACAGACTAAGCGAGCAGTACTTC
.	TRBJ2-2	.	TRBV20-1	CSARGLALVGGELFF	TGCAGTGCTAGGGGTCTAGCGCTTGTTGGCGGGGAGCTGTTTTTT
TRBD2	TRBJ2-1	.	TRBV10-3	CATQLLAGGKNEQFF	TGTGCCACCCAATTACTAGCGGGGGGAAAGAATGAGCAGTTCTTC
TRBD1	TRBJ2-1	.	TRBV5-1	CASSIYRGDNEQFF	TGCGCCAGCAGCATATACAGGGGGGACAATGAGCAGTTCTTC
.	TRBJ2-7	.	TRBV2	CASSEQGAEGAYEQYF	TGTGCCAGCAGTGAACAAGGGGCGGAGGGTGCCTACGAGCAGTACTTC
.	TRBJ1-2	.	TRBV5-6	CASSLPGQQIKNGYTF	TGTGCCAGCAGCTTGCCTGGGCAGCAAATAAAAAATGGCTACACCTTC
.	TRBJ2-1	.	TRBV5-1	CASSLPRIFGTARDEQFF	TGCGCCAGCAGCTTACCCCGAATCTTCGGGACGGCGAGGGATGAGCAGTTCTTC
.	TRBJ2-7	.	TRBV20-1	CSARIQGRVYYEQYF	TGCAGTGCTAGAATACAGGGCCGAGTCTACTACGAGCAGTACTTC
.	TRBJ2-3	.	TRBV3-1	CASSQAVGEADTQYF	TGTGCCAGCAGCCAAGCCGTGGGGGAAGCGGATACGCAGTATTTT
TRBD1	TRBJ1-2	once	TRBV6-6	CASSSGQGSYGYTF	TGTGCCAGCAGTTCCGGACAGGGTTCCTATGGCTACACCTTC
TRBD2	TRBJ2-3	once	TRBV29-1	CSVSSGYITDTQYF	TGCAGCGTCTCTAGCGGGTATATCACAGATACGCAGTATTTT
TRBD1	TRBJ2-7	.	TRBV28	CASSFVSRTGSYEQYF	TGTGCCAGCAGTTTTGTTTCACGGACAGGGTCTTACGAGCAGTACTTC
TRBD2	TRBJ2-3	.	TRBV9	CASSVDPAGGTDTQYF	TGTGCCAGCAGCGTAGATCCCGCGGGGGGGACAGATACGCAGTATTTT
.	TRBJ2-5	.	TRBV12-3/TRBV12-4	CASSLTSGETQYF	TGTGCCAGCAGTCTTACTAGTGGCGAGACCCAGTACTTC
.	TRBJ2-3	.	TRBV12-3/TRBV12-4	CASSLVVTGTDTQYF	TGTGCCAGCAGTTTAGTAGTAACTGGCACAGATACGCAGTATTTT
.	TRBJ1-1	.	TRBV12-3/TRBV12-4	CASSLIRGTEAFF	TGTGCCAGCAGTTTAATTCGGGGGACTGAAGCTTTCTTT
TRBD1	TRBJ1-1	.	TRBV29-1	CSVSPRVTGPEAFF	TGCAGCGTCTCCCCTAGGGTGACAGGGCCTGAAGCTTTCTTT
.	TRBJ2-1	.	TRBV5-1	CASSLSSTYNEQFF	TGCGCCAGCAGCTTGAGTAGTACCTACAATGAGCAGTTCTTC
.	TRBJ2-7	.	TRBV20-1	CSAGRDEQYF	TGCAGTGCCGGCCGTGACGAGCAGTACTTC
TRBD1	TRBJ2-2	.	TRBV9	CASSGGTGTNTGELFF	TGTGCCAGCAGCGGGGGGACAGGAACCAACACCGGGGAGCTGTTTTTT
.	TRBJ2-5	.	TRBV11-3	CASSSDSLVGTQYF	TGTGCCAGCAGCTCCGACAGCCTAGTTGGGACCCAGTACTTC
.	TRBJ1-1	.	TRBV20-1	CSAQPEGRTEAFF	TGCAGTGCCCAACCAGAGGGAAGGACTGAAGCTTTCTTT
TRBD2	TRBJ2-5	.	TRBV4-1	CASSQDSRGGGETQYF	TGCGCCAGCAGCCAAGATTCCCGGGGGGGTGGGGAGACCCAGTACTTC
TRBD1	TRBJ1-5	once	TRBV19	CASSITGGRMQPQHF	TGTGCCAGTAGTATTACAGGGGGCAGGATGCAGCCCCAGCATTTT
.	TRBJ2-7	.	TRBV28	CASSSEVRYEQYF	TGTGCCAGCAGTTCGGAAGTACGGTACGAGCAGTACTTC
TRBD1	TRBJ2-7	.	TRBV27	CASSLLRQGAKYF	TGTGCCAGCAGTCTCCTAAGACAGGGGGCGAAGTACTTC
.	TRBJ1-4	.	TRBV24-1	CATSSATNEKLFF	TGTGCCACCAGTTCTGCAACTAATGAAAAACTGTTTTTT
.	TRBJ2-4	.	TRBV20-1	CSANTPTRPKNIQYF	TGCAGTGCAAATACTCCTACTAGGCCCAAAAACATTCAGTACTTC
TRBD2	TRBJ2-2	.	TRBV30	CAWSPYRVAGGHTGELFF	TGTGCCTGGAGTCCCTACCGGGTAGCGGGGGGCCACACCGGGGAGCTGTTTTTT
.	TRBJ2-5	.	TRBV4-1	CASSQALSETQYF	TGCGCCAGCAGCCAAGCGTTATCGGAGACCCAGTACTTC
.	TRBJ2-3	.	TRBV11-2	CASSLGPGGSRTDTQYF	TGTGCCAGCAGCTTAGGCCCCGGTGGCTCTCGCACAGATACGCAGTATTTT
TRBD2	TRBJ2-1	.	TRBV6-5	CASSSPGLAGPEQFF	TGTGCCAGCAGTTCACCGGGACTAGCGGGGCCAGAGCAGTTCTTC
TRBD2	TRBJ2-7	.	TRBV27	CASSRKREKSYEQYF	TGTGCCAGCAGTCGCAAGCGGGAGAAATCCTACGAGCAGTACTTC
.	TRBJ2-1	.	TRBV25-1	CASSPRSGSNEQFF	TGTGCCAGCAGCCCCAGGTCCGGTAGCAATGAGCAGTTCTTC
TRBD1	TRBJ1-2	few	TRBV6-1	CASRGQGGGYTF	TGTGCCAGCAGGGGACAGGGAGGTGGCTACACCTTC
.	TRBJ2-7	.	TRBV7-2	CASSLADTLQYF	TGTGCCAGCAGCTTGGCCGACACCCTGCAGTACTTC
.	TRBJ2-6	few	TRBV6-1	CASRVGGANVLTF	TGTGCCAGCAGAGTGGGAGGGGCCAACGTCCTGACTTTC
.	TRBJ2-7	.	TRBV5-6	CASSWGRETYEQYF	TGTGCCAGCAGCTGGGGGCGGGAAACCTACGAGCAGTACTTC
.	TRBJ2-2	.	TRBV2	CAGGGGRGWRELFF	TGTGCCGGCGGCGGAGGGCGGGGATGGAGGGAGCTGTTTTTT
.	TRBJ2-5	once	TRBV18	CASSPRSWGSQETQYF	TGTGCCAGCTCACCACGGTCGTGGGGTTCCCAAGAGACCCAGTACTTC
.	TRBJ2-7	.	TRBV3-1	CASSQVQGPYYEQYF	TGTGCCAGCAGCCAAGTCCAGGGACCCTACTACGAGCAGTACTTC
TRBD1	TRBJ2-5	once	TRBV5-4	CASSSQGVKETQYF	TGTGCCAGCAGCTCTCAGGGGGTTAAAGAGACCCAGTACTTC
.	TRBJ2-1	.	TRBV5-1	CASSSRGYEQFF	TGCGCCAGCAGCTCCAGGGGATATGAGCAGTTCTTC
TRBD1	TRBJ2-7	few	TRBV7-9	CASSSPGQAFYEQYF	TGTGCCAGCAGTTCCCCGGGACAGGCTTTCTACGAGCAGTACTTC
TRBD2	TRBJ2-7	few	TRBV19	CASSVSGLYEQYF	TGTGCCAGTAGTGTTAGCGGGCTGTACGAGCAGTACTTC
.	TRBJ1-1	.	TRBV2	CASSDINGWTEAFF	TGTGCCAGCAGTGACATAAACGGGTGGACTGAAGCTTTCTTT
TRBD1	TRBJ2-6	.	TRBV15	CATSREAGGTGANVLTF	TGTGCCACCAGCAGAGAGGCAGGGGGCACTGGGGCCAACGTCCTGACTTTC
TRBD1	TRBJ1-5	.	TRBV6-5	CASSYSNRGLYSNQPQHF	TGTGCCAGCAGTTACTCTAACAGGGGATTATATAGCAATCAGCCCCAGCATTTT